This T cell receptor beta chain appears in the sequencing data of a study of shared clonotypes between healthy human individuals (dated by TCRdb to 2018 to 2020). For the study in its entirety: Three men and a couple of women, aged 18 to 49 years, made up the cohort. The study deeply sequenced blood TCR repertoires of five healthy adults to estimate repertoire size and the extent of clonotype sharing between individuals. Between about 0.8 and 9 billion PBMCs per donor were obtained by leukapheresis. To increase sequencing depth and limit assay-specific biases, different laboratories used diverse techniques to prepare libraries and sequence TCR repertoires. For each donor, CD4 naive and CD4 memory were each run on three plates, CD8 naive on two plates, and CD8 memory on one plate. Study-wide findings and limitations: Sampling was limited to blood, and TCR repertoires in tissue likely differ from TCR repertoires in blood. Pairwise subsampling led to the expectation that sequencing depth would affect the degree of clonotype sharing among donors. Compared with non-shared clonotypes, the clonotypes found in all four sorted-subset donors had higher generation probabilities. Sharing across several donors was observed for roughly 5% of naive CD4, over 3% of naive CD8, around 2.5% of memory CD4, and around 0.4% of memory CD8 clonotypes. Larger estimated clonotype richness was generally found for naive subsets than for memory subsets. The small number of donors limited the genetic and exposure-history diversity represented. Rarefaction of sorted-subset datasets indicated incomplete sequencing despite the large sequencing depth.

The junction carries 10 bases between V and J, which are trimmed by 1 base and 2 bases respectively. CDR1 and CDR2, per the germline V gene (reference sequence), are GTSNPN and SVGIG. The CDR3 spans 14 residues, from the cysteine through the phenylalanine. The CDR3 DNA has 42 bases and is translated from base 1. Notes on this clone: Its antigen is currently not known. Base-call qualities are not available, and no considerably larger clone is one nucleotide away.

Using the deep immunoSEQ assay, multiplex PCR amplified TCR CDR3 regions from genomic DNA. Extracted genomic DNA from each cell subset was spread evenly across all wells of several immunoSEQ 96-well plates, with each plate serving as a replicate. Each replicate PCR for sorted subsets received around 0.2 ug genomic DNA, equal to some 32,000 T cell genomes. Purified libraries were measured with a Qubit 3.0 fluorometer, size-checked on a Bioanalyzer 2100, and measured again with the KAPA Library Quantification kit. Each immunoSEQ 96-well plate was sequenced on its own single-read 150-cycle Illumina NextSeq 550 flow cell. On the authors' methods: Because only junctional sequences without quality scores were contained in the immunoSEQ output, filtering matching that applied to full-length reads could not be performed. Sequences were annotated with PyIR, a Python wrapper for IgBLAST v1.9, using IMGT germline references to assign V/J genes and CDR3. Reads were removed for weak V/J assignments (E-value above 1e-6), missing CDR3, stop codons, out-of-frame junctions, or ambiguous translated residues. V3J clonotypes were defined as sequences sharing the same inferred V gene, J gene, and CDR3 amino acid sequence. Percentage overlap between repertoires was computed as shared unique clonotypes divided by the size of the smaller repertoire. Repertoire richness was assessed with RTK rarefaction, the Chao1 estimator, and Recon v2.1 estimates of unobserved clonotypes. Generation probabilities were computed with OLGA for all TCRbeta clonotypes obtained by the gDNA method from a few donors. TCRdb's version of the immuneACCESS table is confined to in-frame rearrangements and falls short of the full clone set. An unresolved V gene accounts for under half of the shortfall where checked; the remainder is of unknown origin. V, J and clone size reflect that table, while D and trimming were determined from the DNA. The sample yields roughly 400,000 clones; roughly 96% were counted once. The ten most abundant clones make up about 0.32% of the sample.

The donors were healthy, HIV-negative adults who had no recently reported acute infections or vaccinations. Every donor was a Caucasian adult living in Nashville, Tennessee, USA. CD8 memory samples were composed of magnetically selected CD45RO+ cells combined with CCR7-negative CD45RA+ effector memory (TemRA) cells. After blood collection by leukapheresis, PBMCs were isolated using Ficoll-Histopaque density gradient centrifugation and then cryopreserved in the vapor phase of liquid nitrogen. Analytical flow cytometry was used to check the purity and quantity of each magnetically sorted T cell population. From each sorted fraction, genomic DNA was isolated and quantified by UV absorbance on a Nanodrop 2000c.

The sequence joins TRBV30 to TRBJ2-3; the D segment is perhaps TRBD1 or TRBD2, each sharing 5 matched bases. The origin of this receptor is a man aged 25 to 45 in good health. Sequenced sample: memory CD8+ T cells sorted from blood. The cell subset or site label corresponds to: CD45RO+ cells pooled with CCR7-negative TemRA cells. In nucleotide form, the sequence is TGTGCCTGGAGTGGGGCAGGGACCACAGATACGCAGTATTTT. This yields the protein CAWSGAGTTDTQYF.